These 21 T cell receptor beta chains were sequenced from one sample in a study of blood T cell repertoires in COVID-19. Clones were sequenced by immunoSEQ multiplex PCR, and TCRdb holds only the in-frame ones, with some missing. The repertoire has roughly 190,000 clones, around nine tenths of them found once; the top ten carry 3% to 4%. Material: peripheral blood. The receptor source for this set is a man aged 18-30 years with active or convalescent COVID-19.

The chain has TRBV9 and TRBJ2-3; 9 bases are a match to TRBD1. Losses at the gene ends were 0 bases for V and 4 bases for J; bases not matched to a gene: 6. The CDR3 extends over 16 amino acids. The germline V gene encodes CDR1 SGDLS and CDR2 YYNGEE. Written as DNA, the CDR3 is TGTGCCAGCAGCGTAGAGGGGACAGGGCCGCCAGATACGCAGTATTTT. Its translation is CASSVEGTGPPDTQYF.

The chain employs TRBV25-1 and TRBJ1-1; 7 bases align to TRBD1. V shed 8 bases, J shed 3 bases, and the junction held 12 bases outside the gene matches. This CDR3 has 15 amino acids. Germline-derived CDR1 and CDR2 are MGHDK and SYGVNS. This CDR3 is CASSSLEGAYTEAFF. The CDR3 nucleotides read TGTGCCAGCTCCAGTTTGGAGGGGGCATACACTGAAGCTTTCTTT.

The V and J genes are TRBV2 and TRBJ2-1; 7 nucleotides line up with TRBD2. CDR3 length: 15 amino acids. J gave up 4 bases and V 5 bases, and 8 bases lay outside the gene matches. The V gene's germline CDR1 is SNHLY and CDR2 FYNNEI. CDR3: CASSSPERGYNEQFF. The DNA of the CDR3 is TGTGCCAGCAGTTCACCCGAGCGGGGATACAATGAGCAGTTCTTC.

The chain joins TRBV6-4 to TRBJ2-1; 7 nucleotides agree with TRBD2. There are 15 residues in the CDR3. Trimming cost V 4 bases and J 6 bases; bases outside gene matches: 9. Germline CDR1 MRHNA, CDR2 SNTAGT. The CDR3 nucleotides are TGTGCCAGCAGTGTGGCGGGAGCCTCCCCCAATGAGCAGTTCTTC. Its protein product is CASSVAGASPNEQFF.

The V gene is TRBV7-9, the J gene TRBJ2-7; 7 positions match TRBD1. This CDR3 is 14 amino acids long. V lost 1 base and J lost 4; bases outside the gene matches: 4. CDR1 is SEHNR and CDR2 is FQNEAQ in the germline V gene (reference sequence). CDR3 sequence (DNA): TGTGCCAGCAGCTTAGTAGGGGGCCTATACGAGCAGTACTTC. This translates into CASSLVGGLYEQYF. The full variable domain, rest sourced from reference TRBV7-9 and TRBJ2-7, is DTGVSQNPRHKITKRGQNVTFRCDPISEHNRLYWYRQTLGQGPEFLTYFQNEAQLEKSRLLSDRFSAERPKGSFSTLEIQRTEQGDSAMYLCASSLVGGLYEQYFGPGTRLTVT.

The chain recombines TRBV5-4 with TRBJ1-2, with 11 bases matching TRBD1. Germline V gives CDR1 SGHNT, CDR2 YYREEE (reference sequence). This CDR3 is 16 amino acids long. With V trimmed by 5 bases and J by 0 bases, 6 bases remained unmatched. CDR3 sequence: CASSGQGASANYGYTF. The DNA for the CDR3 is TGTGCCAGCAGTGGACAGGGGGCTTCGGCTAACTATGGCTACACCTTC.

This chain uses TRBV4-1 with TRBJ2-2; 10 positions match TRBD2. After removal of 3 bases from V and 4 bases from J, the junction contained 5 bases not matched to a gene. Per the germline V gene, CDR1 is MGHRA and CDR2 is YSYEKL. The CDR3 loop spans 16 amino acids. Written as DNA, the CDR3 is TGCGCCAGCAGCCACAGGACTAGCGGAGCCACCGGGGAGCTGTTTTTT. Protein product: CASSHRTSGATGELFF.

This clone showed up just a few times. The chain has TRBV7-9 and TRBJ1-1; D gene unclear. V gave up 3 bases and J gave up 7 bases, with 12 bases separating them. The CDR3 runs 13 residues. CDR1 SEHNR and CDR2 FQNEAQ come from the germline V gene (reference sequence). The CDR3 region has the DNA TGTGCCAGCAGCTTTTCAGGTTTTGGTGAAGCTTTCTTT. It encodes CASSFSGFGEAFF. Full variable domain (remainder filled in from reference TRBV7-9 and TRBJ1-1): DTGVSQNPRHKITKRGQNVTFRCDPISEHNRLYWYRQTLGQGPEFLTYFQNEAQLEKSRLLSDRFSAERPKGSFSTLEIQRTEQGDSAMYLCASSFSGFGEAFFGQGTRLTVV.

This chain uses TRBV4-3 with TRBJ2-1; 13 positions match TRBD2. Losses at the gene ends were 0 bases for V and 9 bases for J; bases not matched to a gene: 14. CDR1 is LGHNA and CDR2 is YSLEER in the germline V gene. CDR3 length: 19 amino acids. Written as DNA, the CDR3 is TGCGCCAGCAGCCAAGATTCCCCTTGGACTAGCGGGAGTGGGGGTGAGCAGTTCTTC. Residues: CASSQDSPWTSGSGGEQFF.

The CDR3 nucleotides read TGTGCCAGCAGTGAGGGGGGACGGTCCTCTGGAAACACCATATATTTT. Its protein product is CASSEGGRSSGNTIYF. The chain carries TRBV25-1 and TRBJ1-3; D might be TRBD1 (5 bases). This CDR3 is 16 amino acids long. V lost 3 bases to trimming and J lost 0 bases, with 12 bases between them. Germline V gives CDR1 MGHDK, CDR2 SYGVNS.

The rearrangement joins TRBV9 to TRBJ2-7; the D gene is possibly TRBD1 (5 bases). This CDR3 contains 15 residues. Germline V lookup: CDR1 SGDLS, CDR2 YYNGEE. The V end lost 0 bases, the J end lost 2 bases, and 12 bases lay between the germline ends. The CDR3 nucleotides are TGTGCCAGCAGCGTAGCCCAGGGATCGCCCTACGAGCAGTACTTC. As protein: CASSVAQGSPYEQYF.

The V call is TRBV30, the J call TRBJ2-7; 9 bases line up with TRBD1. Per germline, CDR1 GTSNPN and CDR2 SVGIG (reference sequence). The CDR3 is made up of 16 amino acids. J gave up 5 bases and V 2 bases, and 13 bases lay outside the gene matches. The CDR3 is CAWSPKTGTGFDEQYF. CDR3 nucleotide sequence: TGTGCCTGGAGTCCAAAAACCGGGACAGGGTTTGACGAGCAGTACTTC.

The chain couples TRBV15 to TRBJ2-7, with TRBD2 identical over 7 bases. Trimming took 3 bases from V and 4 from J; bases not matched to a gene: 12. The CDR3 is made up of 16 amino acids. Germline values: CDR1 LNHNV, CDR2 YYDKDF (reference sequence). The DNA for the CDR3 is TGTGCCACCAGCAGGGCCCCAGGCGGGAGAGATTACGAGCAGTACTTC. As protein: CATSRAPGGRDYEQYF.

The genes are TRBV4-1 and TRBJ1-1; 8 nucleotides match TRBD1. After removal of 0 bases from V and 2 bases from J, the junction contained 5 bases not matched to a gene. CDR1 is MGHRA, CDR2 YSYEKL, per germline. The CDR3 has 16 amino acids. CDR3 region: CASSQETAGGNTEAFF. The CDR3 nucleotides are TGCGCCAGCAGCCAAGAAACCGCAGGGGGCAACACTGAAGCTTTCTTT.

The genes are TRBV15 and TRBJ1-6; D call uncertain. V lost 5 bases and J lost 10, with 18 bases in between. The CDR3 is made up of 15 amino acids. Germline V lookup: CDR1 LNHNV, CDR2 YYDKDF (reference sequence). The CDR3 region is CATSSDSRGTSPLHF. DNA for the CDR3: TGTGCCACCAGCTCTGATTCCAGAGGCACATCACCCCTCCACTTT. The variable domain in full, completed from reference TRBV15 and TRBJ1-6, reads DAMVIQNPRYQVTQFGKPVTLSCSQTLNHNVMYWYQQKSSQAPKLLFHYYDKDFNNEADTPDNFQSRRPNTSFCFLDIRSPGLGDTAMYLCATSSDSRGTSPLHFGNGTRLTVT.

This chain uses TRBV6-2 or TRBV6-3 with TRBJ2-1; 12 bases map to TRBD2. V lost 4 bases and J lost 0; bases outside the gene matches: 4. This CDR3 spans 17 amino acids. From germline, CDR1 is MNHEY and CDR2 SVGEGT. CDR3 in DNA: TGTGCCAGCAGTTCAGGACTAGCGGGGACCTCCTACAATGAGCAGTTCTTC. Translation: CASSSGLAGTSYNEQFF.

This clone was observed a handful of times. This chain links TRBV19 with TRBJ2-7, with D perhaps matching TRBD2 (5 bases). Trimming left V 3 bases short and J 1 base short, with 10 bases between. The CDR3 spans 14 residues. CDR1 is LNHDA and CDR2 is SQIVND in the germline V gene (reference sequence). The CDR3 is CASSIKLGSYEQYF. The CDR3 DNA sequence: TGTGCCAGTAGTATTAAACTAGGGTCCTACGAGCAGTACTTC.

This chain uses TRBV28 with TRBJ2-5; the D is unclear. Germline V lookup: CDR1 MDHEN, CDR2 SYDVKM. This CDR3 has 14 amino acids. Trimming took 5 bases from V and 1 from J, leaving 11 bases between them. The CDR3 DNA reads as TGTGCCAGCAGTGAGACACTTCCCCAAGAGACCCAGTACTTC. It is translated as CASSETLPQETQYF.

V and J are TRBV7-9 and TRBJ1-5; a possible D gene is TRBD1 (6 bases). The ends were cut back, 2 bases at V and 5 bases at J, with 22 bases in the middle. The V gene's germline CDR1 is SEHNR and CDR2 FQNEAQ (reference sequence). This CDR3 comprises 18 residues. The CDR3 protein is CASSLSGAEGSFHQPQHF. The CDR3 nucleotides are TGTGCCAGCAGCTTATCAGGGGCCGAAGGGTCGTTTCATCAGCCCCAGCATTTT.

Of note for this clone: The DNA is omitted, as the CDR3 cannot be located on it reliably, and the CDR3 follows TCRdb's listing. The chain couples TRBV25-1 to TRBJ1-6. The CDR3 length is 14 residues, termini included. The V gene's germline CDR1 is MGHDK and CDR2 SYGVNS. CDR3 sequence reads: CASSFGAGGSPLHF.

V and J are TRBV5-4 and TRBJ1-1; the D is unclear. The CDR3 runs to 13 residues. Trimming removed 0 bases at V and 5 bases at J, with 8 bases between. From germline, CDR1 is SGHNT and CDR2 YYREEE (reference sequence). The CDR3 spells CASSLGEVTEAFF. The CDR3 bases are TGTGCCAGCAGCTTGGGTGAGGTAACTGAAGCTTTCTTT.